This T cell receptor beta chain was sequenced for a study of T-cell memory formation after mild COVID-19. Study details: TCR clusters were largely donor specific. Notes on the study in general: Largely, contracting CD4+ clones fell within CM and EM, and contracting CD8+ clones within EMRA.

TCRdb processed the 5' RACE reads anew with MiXCR; each CDR3 protein has one entry. The sample includes about 620,000 distinct CDR3 sequences, roughly 18% of them seen just once. The CDR3 is 12 amino acids. Per the germline V gene, CDR1 is SGHRS and CDR2 is YFSETQ. This clonotype occurred many times. The target antigen is unknown. A read error may account for a junction end that differs from germline. This TCR was sampled from an adult woman who had mild COVID-19 (a few samples of this study predate the infection). Cell type and time point are not known. The sequenced sample was PBMCs or a T cell subset sorted from them (not recorded which). This chain links TRBV5-1 with TRBJ2-5, with D hard to call. The CDR3 DNA reads as TGTGCCAGCAGCTTAGACCGGGAGACCCAGTACTTC. It codes for CASSLDRETQYF.